Listed below are T cell receptor beta chains from one sample, sequenced in a study of blood T cell repertoires in COVID-19. Method: immunoSEQ multiplex PCR; TCRdb's copy keeps in-frame clones and lacks some. The data hold 150,000 to 200,000 clones, with around 85% observed a single time. The sequenced sample consisted of peripheral blood. The receptors come from a woman in her fifties or sixties with acute or convalescent COVID-19. The CDR3 runs from the conserved cysteine through the conserved F or W. The D gene is left open where the match is weak. Clone size is stated in some rows and not others, as once, few, many or a class when expanded.

size	J	D	V	DNA	CDR3
once	TRBJ2-7	TRBD2	TRBV3-1/TRBV3-2	TGTGCCAGCAGCCTAGCGGGCCAGAGCTCCTACGAGCAGTACTTC	CASSLAGQSSYEQYF
.	TRBJ2-1	TRBD1	TRBV4-1	TGCGCCAGCAGCCAAGTATCAGGGGGTGGAGAGCAGTTCTTC	CASSQVSGGGEQFF
.	TRBJ2-1	.	TRBV5-4	TGTGCCAGCAGCCTCCCCAGGGTCCCTAATGAGCAGTTCTTC	CASSLPRVPNEQFF
.	TRBJ2-5	.	TRBV6-5	TGTGCCAGCCCTCCGAACGGGGGACAAGAGACCCAGTACTTC	CASPPNGGQETQYF
few	TRBJ2-1	.	TRBV12-3/TRBV12-4	TGTGCCAGCAGTCCCCAGGGATCTGATGAGCAGTTCTTC	CASSPQGSDEQFF
.	TRBJ1-6	.	TRBV2	TGTGCCAGCAGTGAAGCGCGGGGAGGTAATTCACCCCTCCACTTT	CASSEARGGNSPLHF
.	TRBJ2-1	.	TRBV21-1	TGTGCCAGCAGCCTACCGACTAGCGGGAACCCCTACAATGAGCAGTTCTTC	CASSLPTSGNPYNEQFF
.	TRBJ1-2	.	TRBV15	TGTGCCACCAGCAGAGGGAGGGATTATGGCTACACCTTC	CATSRGRDYGYTF
.	TRBJ1-1	.	TRBV28	TGTGCCAGCAGTTTAGCTAGGCAAGACGAAGCTTTCTTT	CASSLARQDEAFF
.	TRBJ1-5	.	TRBV10-3	TGTGCCAGCCGACAGGTTTCTAATCAGCCCCAGCATTTT	CASRQVSNQPQHF
.	TRBJ2-7	.	TRBV29-1	TGCAGCGTGGCCCAGGGCCACGAGCAGTACTTC	CSVAQGHEQYF
once	TRBJ1-6	.	TRBV28	TGTGCCAGCAGAGCGACAGGATCGAATTCACCCCTCCACTTT	CASRATGSNSPLHF
.	TRBJ1-2	.	TRBV30	TGTGCCTGGAACGGTGGGGCATCCTATGGCTACACCTTC	CAWNGGASYGYTF
.	TRBJ2-5	TRBD1	TRBV5-1	TGCGCCAGCAGGATTAGGGACAGGGCTCAAGAGACCCAGTACTTC	CASRIRDRAQETQYF
.	TRBJ1-3	TRBD1	TRBV6-5	TGTGCCAGCAGTTTCCAAGGTCCCGGGACAGGGACCACCATATATTTT	CASSFQGPGTGTTIYF
.	TRBJ1-1	.	TRBV6-5	TGTGCCAGCAGTTCTAGGACTGAAGCTTTCTTT	CASSSRTEAFF
.	TRBJ2-5	.	TRBV3-1/TRBV3-2	TGTGCCAGCAGCCCAGGGCGGGGCCTGGGGAAAGAGACCCAGTACTTC	CASSPGRGLGKETQYF
.	TRBJ2-2	.	TRBV5-1	TGCGCCAGCAGCTCGGGACTTTCCGGGAGCGGGGAGCTGTTTTTT	CASSSGLSGSGELFF
few	TRBJ2-5	.	TRBV7-9	TGTGCCAGCAGCTTACGCCCGGAGGCGGAGACCCAGTACTTC	CASSLRPEAETQYF
few	TRBJ1-2	.	TRBV19	TGTGCCAGTAGTCCCCAGGGTGACTATGGCTACACCTTC	CASSPQGDYGYTF
.	TRBJ1-1	TRBD1	TRBV10-2	TGCGCCAGCACCCCTTCTGGGACAGGGGTAGGTACTGAAGCTTTCTTT	CASTPSGTGVGTEAFF
.	TRBJ1-4	.	TRBV27	TGTGCCAGCAGAACCTACGGGGGAAAACTGTTTTTT	CASRTYGGKLFF
.	TRBJ2-7	.	TRBV18	TGTGCCAGCTCACCACCGTGGGAGGACGAGCAGTACTTC	CASSPPWEDEQYF
.	TRBJ1-4	.	TRBV5-1	TGCGCCAGCAGCTTGGAAGGGGTGGGGGAAAAACTGTTTTTT	CASSLEGVGEKLFF
.	TRBJ2-7	.	TRBV19	TGTGCCAGTAGTAGGGCCCTCTCCTACGAGCAGTACTTC	CASSRALSYEQYF
.	TRBJ2-3	TRBD2	TRBV11-3	TGTGCCAGCAGCTTAGCCGGGACTAGCGGGAGTACAGATACGCAGTATTTT	CASSLAGTSGSTDTQYF
.	TRBJ2-7	.	TRBV6-5	TGTGCCAGCAGTTACTCGTGGCGAGGAAGCTACGAGCAGTACTTC	CASSYSWRGSYEQYF
once	TRBJ1-2	.	TRBV29-1	TGCAGCGTTGACCAGGGCGATAACTATGGCTACACCTTC	CSVDQGDNYGYTF
.	TRBJ1-5	TRBD1	TRBV24-1	TGTGCCACCAGTGATCCACTGACAGGGGAGGGCAATCAGCCCCAGCATTTT	CATSDPLTGEGNQPQHF
.	TRBJ2-3	TRBD2	TRBV5-1	TGCGCCAGCAGCCCCTCGGGCATAGCGGGAGCCGCAGATACGCAGTATTTT	CASSPSGIAGAADTQYF
.	TRBJ2-1	TRBD1	TRBV7-3	TGTGCCAGCAGCCCTGGGACAGGGGTTATCGGTGAGCAGTTCTTC	CASSPGTGVIGEQFF
.	TRBJ2-1	.	TRBV2	TGTGCCAGCATATACGATGGGCTAGGCGGGGCCTACAATGAGCAGTTCTTC	CASIYDGLGGAYNEQFF
few	TRBJ2-1	TRBD1	TRBV7-8	TGTGCCAGCAGCCGACAGGGGGCTATACCCTTCAGCTCCTACAATGAGCAGTTCTTC	CASSRQGAIPFSSYNEQFF
.	TRBJ2-2	TRBD2	TRBV9	TGTGCCAGCGGGGCCCGGGAGGCGACCGGGGAGCTGTTTTTT	CASGAREATGELFF
.	TRBJ1-2	TRBD1	TRBV11-3	TGTGCCAGCAGCTTAAGGGGGCATGGCTACACCTTC	CASSLRGHGYTF
few	TRBJ1-2	.	TRBV28	TGTGCCAGCAGTTTGGGAGCCGAACTGGGCTATGGCTACACCTTC	CASSLGAELGYGYTF
.	TRBJ1-1	TRBD1	TRBV7-9	TGTGCCAGCAGCTTAGGAGGGGGCGCTAAGACTGAAGCTTTCTTT	CASSLGGGAKTEAFF
.	TRBJ1-3	.	TRBV28	TGTGCCAGCAGTTTAGGGCTGACTGGAAACACCATATATTTT	CASSLGLTGNTIYF
once	TRBJ2-3	.	TRBV28	TGTGCCAGCACCAGCTCCCGGGACTCACTAGGCATAAATACGCAGTATTTT	CASTSSRDSLGINTQYF
.	TRBJ1-5	.	TRBV12-3/TRBV12-4	TGTGCCAGCACGACTCAGCTCAATCAGCCCCAGCATTTT	CASTTQLNQPQHF